Shown below are 5 T cell receptor beta chains from a single sample sequenced in a study of blood T cell repertoires in COVID-19. Generated by immunoSEQ multiplex PCR, the TCRdb table keeps only in-frame clones and is missing some. This table has around 400,000 clones, 70% to 90% appearing once. Sequenced input: PBMCs or T cells enriched from blood (not recorded which). Receptors were obtained from a young woman who had been exposed to COVID-19.

The CDR3 here is CASSLLAGPYEQYF. The CDR3 nucleotides read TGTGCCAGCAGTTTATTGGCTGGCCCCTACGAGCAGTACTTC. J is TRBJ2-7 and V is TRBV28; D not resolved. From germline, CDR1 is MDHEN and CDR2 SYDVKM. The CDR3 is 14 amino acids. V shed 1 base and J shed 2 bases, with 9 bases lying between them. The full variable domain, with the rest looked up from reference TRBV28 and TRBJ2-7, is DVKVTQSSRYLVKRTGEKVFLECVQDMDHENMFWYRQDPGLGLRLIYFSYDVKMKEKGDIPEGYSVSREKKERFSLILESASTNQTSMYLCASSLLAGPYEQYFGPGTRLTVT.

This clone was detected a few times. The CDR3 DNA follows: TGTGCCAGCAGCCTGCAGGGCGAACCGGGCAATGAGCAGTTCTTC. It is translated as CASSLQGEPGNEQFF. The chain recombines TRBV7-6 with TRBJ2-1, with D maybe TRBD1 (5 bases). This CDR3 spans 15 amino acids. Germline values: CDR1 SGHVS, CDR2 FNYEAQ. V lost 5 bases to trimming and J lost 6 bases, with 17 bases between them.

This chain uses TRBV25-1 with TRBJ2-7; the match to TRBD1 covers 7 bases. Germline V gives CDR1 MGHDK, CDR2 SYGVNS. This CDR3 is built from 13 residues. J gave up 2 bases and V 3 bases, and 1 base lay outside the gene matches. Here the CDR3 DNA reads TGTGCCAGCAGTGAGGGACAGACCTACGAGCAGTACTTC. It codes for CASSEGQTYEQYF.

About this clone itself: A junction end diverges from the germline sequence, so it may reflect a read error. The identical CDR3 is also encoded by other nucleotide sequences in the sample. This chain connects TRBV9 to TRBJ2-2, with 8 bases fitting TRBD2. The germline CDR1 and CDR2 sequences are SGDLS and YYNGEE. CDR3 size: 15 residues. Written as DNA, the CDR3 is TGTGCCAGCAGCATTGAACTAGCGGTTAACGGGGAGCTATTTTTT. Translated, it gives CASSIELAVNGELFF.

The rearrangement joins TRBV6-5 to TRBJ2-3; D is perhaps TRBD1 (6 bases). The CDR3 length is 15 residues. In germline, CDR1 is MNHEY, CDR2 SVGAGI. Deletions cut 4 bases from V and 0 bases from J, with 11 bases between. The CDR3 is CASSFDRPSTDTQYF. DNA of the CDR3: TGTGCCAGCAGTTTCGACAGGCCTAGCACAGATACGCAGTATTTT.